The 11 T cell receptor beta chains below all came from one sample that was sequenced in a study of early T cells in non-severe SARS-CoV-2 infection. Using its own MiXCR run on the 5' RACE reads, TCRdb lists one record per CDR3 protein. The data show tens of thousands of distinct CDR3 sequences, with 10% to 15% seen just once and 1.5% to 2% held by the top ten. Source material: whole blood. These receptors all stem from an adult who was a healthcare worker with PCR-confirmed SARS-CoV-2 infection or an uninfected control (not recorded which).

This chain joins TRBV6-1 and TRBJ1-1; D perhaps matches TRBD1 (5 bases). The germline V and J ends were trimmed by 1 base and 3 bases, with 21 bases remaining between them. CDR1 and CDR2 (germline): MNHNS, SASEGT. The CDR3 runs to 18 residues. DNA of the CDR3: TGTGCCAGCAGTGAAGTAAGGGGCTTCGGCCGGGGGGACACTGAAGCTTTCTTT. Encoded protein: CASSEVRGFGRGDTEAFF.

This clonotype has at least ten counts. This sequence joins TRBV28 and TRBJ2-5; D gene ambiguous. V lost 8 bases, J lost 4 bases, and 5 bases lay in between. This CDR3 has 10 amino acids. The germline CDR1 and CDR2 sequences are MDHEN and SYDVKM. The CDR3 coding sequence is TGTGCCAGCGGGCCAGAGACCCAGTACTTC. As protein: CASGPETQYF.

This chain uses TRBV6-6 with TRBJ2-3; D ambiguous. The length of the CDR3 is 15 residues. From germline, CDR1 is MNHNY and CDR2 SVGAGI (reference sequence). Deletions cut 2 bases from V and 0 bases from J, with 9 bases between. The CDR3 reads CASSYRTPSTDTQYF. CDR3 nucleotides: TGTGCCAGCAGTTACAGGACGCCTAGCACAGATACGCAGTATTTT.

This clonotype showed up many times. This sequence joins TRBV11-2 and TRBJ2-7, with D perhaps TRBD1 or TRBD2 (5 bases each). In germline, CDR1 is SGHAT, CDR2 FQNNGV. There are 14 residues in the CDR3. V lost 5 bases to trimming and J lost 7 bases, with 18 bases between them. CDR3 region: CASSGEQVTGEQYF. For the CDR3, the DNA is TGTGCCAGCAGCGGAGAACAGGTCACGGGGGAGCAGTACTTC. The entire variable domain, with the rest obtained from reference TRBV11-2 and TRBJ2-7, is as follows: EAGVAQSPRYKIIEKRQSVAFWCNPISGHATLYWYQQILGQGPKLLIQFQNNGVVDDSQLPKDRFSAERLKGVDSTLKIQPAKLEDSAVYLCASSGEQVTGEQYFGPGTRLTVT.

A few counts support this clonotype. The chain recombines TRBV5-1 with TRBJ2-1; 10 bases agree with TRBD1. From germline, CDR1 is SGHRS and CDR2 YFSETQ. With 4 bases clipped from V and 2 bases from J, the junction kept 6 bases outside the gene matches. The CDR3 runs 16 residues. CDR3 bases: TGCGCCAGCAGCCCTCCCGGACAGGGGGCCTACAATGAGCAGTTCTTC. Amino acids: CASSPPGQGAYNEQFF.

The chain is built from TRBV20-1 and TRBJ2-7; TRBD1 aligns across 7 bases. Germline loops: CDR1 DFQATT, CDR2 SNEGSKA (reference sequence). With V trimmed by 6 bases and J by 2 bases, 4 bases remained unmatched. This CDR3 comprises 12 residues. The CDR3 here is CSARQGTYEQYF. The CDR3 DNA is TGCAGTGCCAGACAGGGAACCTACGAGCAGTACTTC.

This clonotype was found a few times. The CDR3 loop is CASSLKENTEAFF. CDR3 DNA sequence: TGTGCCAGCAGTTTAAAGGAAAACACTGAAGCTTTCTTT. The rearrangement links TRBV12-3 or TRBV12-4 to TRBJ1-1, with D hard to call. Trimming left V 2 bases short and J 2 bases short, with 6 bases between. The CDR3 length is 13 residues.

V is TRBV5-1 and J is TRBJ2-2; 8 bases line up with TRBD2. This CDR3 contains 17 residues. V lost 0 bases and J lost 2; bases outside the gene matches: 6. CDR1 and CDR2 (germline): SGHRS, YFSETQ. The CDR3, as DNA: TGCGCCAGCAGCTTGGTTGGTAGCGGGGCTAACACCGGGGAGCTGTTTTTT. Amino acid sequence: CASSLVGSGANTGELFF. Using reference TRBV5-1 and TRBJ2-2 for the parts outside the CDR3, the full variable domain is KAGVTQTPRYLIKTRGQQVTLSCSPISGHRSVSWYQQTPGQGLQFLFEYFSETQRNKGNFPGRFSGRQFSNSRSEMNVSTLELGDSALYLCASSLVGSGANTGELFFGEGSRLTVL.

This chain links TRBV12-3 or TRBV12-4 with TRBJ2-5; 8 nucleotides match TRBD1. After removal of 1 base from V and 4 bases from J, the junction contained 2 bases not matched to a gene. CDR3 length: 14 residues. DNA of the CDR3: TGTGCCAGCAGTTTAGGGCAGGGGGCAGAGACCCAGTACTTC. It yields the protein CASSLGQGAETQYF.

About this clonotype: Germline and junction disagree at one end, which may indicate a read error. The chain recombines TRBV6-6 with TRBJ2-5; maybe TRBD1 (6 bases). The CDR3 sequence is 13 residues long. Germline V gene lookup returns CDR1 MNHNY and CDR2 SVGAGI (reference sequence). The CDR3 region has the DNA TGTGCCAGTAAACAGGGTTCCCAAGAGACCCTGTACTTC. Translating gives CASKQGSQETLYF.

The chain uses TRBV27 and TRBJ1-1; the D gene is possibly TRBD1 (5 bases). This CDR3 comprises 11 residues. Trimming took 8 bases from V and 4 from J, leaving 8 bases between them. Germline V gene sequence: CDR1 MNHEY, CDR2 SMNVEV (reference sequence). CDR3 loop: CASVGRTEAFF. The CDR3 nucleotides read TGTGCCAGCGTGGGACGCACTGAAGCTTTCTTT.